The 8 T cell receptor beta chains below were found in one sample sequenced in a study of blood T cells in healthy people across ages. It was with a sample-barcoded 5' primer and a J-beta primer mix that a second PCR of roughly 7 to 12 cycles was run. TCRdb used MiXCR to reprocess the 5' RACE reads, holding one entry per CDR3 protein. The sample consists of around 870,000 distinct CDR3 sequences, under 30% of them appearing once. The sample consisted of blood. These TCRs come from a woman aged 80 or over in good health.

The genes are TRBV20-1 and TRBJ1-5; D is ambiguous. Trimming pared 0 bases from V and 0 bases from J, leaving 9 bases between. The CDR3 has 15 residues. In germline, CDR1 is DFQATT, CDR2 SNEGSKA (reference sequence). CDR3 residues: CSARDVQFSNQPQHF. CDR3 bases: TGCAGTGCTAGAGATGTACAGTTTAGCAATCAGCCCCAGCATTTT.

The genes are TRBV9 and TRBJ2-7, with a tentative D call TRBD2 (6 bases). The J call may be incorrect, as the DNA end agrees better with TRBJ2-5. CDR3 length: 15 amino acids. Germline V gene lookup returns CDR1 SGDLS and CDR2 YYNGEE. The CDR3 bases are TGTGCCAGCAGCCCGACGGAGGGGTATACAGAGACCCAGTACTTC. As protein: CASSPTEGYTETQYF.

This clonotype was found many times. The chain combines TRBV6-6 with TRBJ2-3; D not resolved. CDR3 size: 14 residues. Trimming left V 0 bases short and J 7 bases short, with 11 bases between. The germline V gene encodes CDR1 MNHNY and CDR2 SVGAGI (reference sequence). CDR3: CASSYSGPPHTQYF. The CDR3 DNA sequence: TGTGCCAGCAGTTACTCTGGTCCCCCCCATACGCAGTATTTT.

This clonotype was seen at least ten times. This rearrangement joins TRBV12-3 or TRBV12-4 to TRBJ1-4; possible D gene TRBD1, 5 bases. This CDR3 is 13 amino acids long. Trimming removed 5 bases from V and 11 bases from J, with 15 bases in between. The CDR3 region is CASSRTARDKLFF. The CDR3 DNA is TGTGCCAGCAGTAGAACCGCCCGGGACAAACTGTTTTTT.

As regards this clonotype: Its ends do not fully match the called genes, so a read error is possible. V usage is TRBV6-2 or TRBV6-3 and J usage is TRBJ2-7, with 8 bases identical to TRBD1. The CDR3 is made up of 14 amino acids. The germline gives CDR1 MNHEY, CDR2 SVGEGT. This chain's CDR3 is CAGSYSGQGYEQYF. The CDR3 DNA is TGTGCCGGCAGTTACTCTGGACAGGGCTACGAGCAGTACTTC.

About this clonotype itself: A read error may account for a junction end that differs from germline. The chain links TRBV5-1 to TRBJ2-6; either TRBD1 or TRBD2 may supply D (5 bases each). Germline CDR1 is SGHRS and CDR2 is YFSETQ. The length of the CDR3 is 15 residues. CDR3 sequence: CASSVLGAGASVLNF. CDR3 sequence (DNA): TGCGCCAGCAGCGTCCTCGGGGCTGGGGCCAGCGTCCTGAACTTC.

Remarks on this clonotype: The junction differs from germline at one of its ends, possibly a read error. V usage is TRBV11-2 and J usage is TRBJ2-5; D not certain. Germline loops: CDR1 SGHAT, CDR2 FQNNGV. The CDR3 length is 14 residues. CDR3 amino acids: CASSTEADQETQYF. For the CDR3, the DNA is TGCGCCAGCAGCACCGAGGCGGACCAAGAGACCCAGTACTTC.

About this clonotype: This sequence may be a read error, since a much larger clone differs from it by one base. The CDR3 loop is CASSNLTANYGYTF. Written as DNA, the CDR3 is TGTGCCAGCAGTAACCTGACAGCCAACTATGGCTACACCTTC. The chain joins TRBV6-5 to TRBJ1-2; a weak D match, TRBD1 (5 bases). This CDR3 region has 14 residues. Trimming left V 5 bases short and J 2 bases short, with 12 bases between. CDR1 is MNHEY, CDR2 SVGAGI, per germline.